These T cell receptor beta chains were read from a single sample in a study of cytomegalovirus exposure and HLA in healthy donors. Clones were sequenced by immunoSEQ multiplex PCR, and TCRdb holds only the in-frame ones, with some missing. The sample includes about 110,000 clones, roughly 86% of them seen just once. The sample was PBMCs. All receptors derive from a young woman in good health and CMV-seronegative. The CDR3 runs from the conserved cysteine through the conserved F or W. The D gene is left open where the match is weak. Clone size is not always given. Where it is, it says once, few, many or a class for expanded clones.

TRBV25-1	TRBJ2-3	few	TRBD2	CASSGGADTDTQYF	TGTGCCAGCAGCGGGGGGGCGGACACAGATACGCAGTATTTT
TRBV11-3	TRBJ1-2	few	NA	CASSQQQGYGYTF	TGTGCCAGCAGCCAACAACAGGGCTATGGCTACACCTTC
TRBV5-4	TRBJ2-7	NA	TRBD1	CASSLGGDRSYEQYF	TGTGCCAGCAGCTTGGGTGGGGACAGATCCTACGAGCAGTACTTC
TRBV4-3	TRBJ1-2	few	NA	CASSQADRGGYGYTF	TGCGCCAGCAGCCAAGCTGATAGGGGTGGGTATGGCTACACCTTC
TRBV19	TRBJ1-2	NA	TRBD1	CASSRGQGSDGYTF	TGTGCCAGTAGTAGGGGACAGGGATCGGATGGCTACACCTTC
TRBV9	TRBJ1-4	NA	TRBD1	CASSVSGQGATNEKLFF	TGTGCCAGCAGCGTTTCCGGACAGGGCGCAACTAATGAAAAACTGTTTTTT
TRBV19	TRBJ2-5	few	NA	CASSIRGQETQYF	TGTGCCAGTAGTATACGGGGCCAAGAGACCCAGTACTTC
TRBV6-1	TRBJ1-5	NA	NA	CASTETGWNQPQHF	TGTGCCAGCACTGAAACCGGGTGGAATCAGCCCCAGCATTTT
TRBV7-9	TRBJ2-3	NA	NA	CASSNPGLPSTDTQYF	TGTGCCAGCAGCAACCCGGGACTGCCTAGCACAGATACGCAGTATTTT
TRBV4-3	TRBJ1-5	NA	NA	CASSQEARGRNQPQHF	TGCGCCAGCAGCCAAGAGGCACGGGGTCGAAATCAGCCCCAGCATTTT
TRBV27	TRBJ1-1	once	NA	CASSTLSGTTVAEAFF	TGTGCCAGCAGTACCCTATCCGGAACGACAGTAGCTGAAGCTTTCTTT
TRBV28	TRBJ2-7	NA	TRBD2	CASRNMGLTYEQYF	TGTGCCAGCAGGAACATGGGACTAACCTACGAGCAGTACTTC
TRBV7-2	TRBJ2-7	NA	TRBD2	CASSLQAGGIPAYEQYF	TGTGCCAGCAGCCTTCAAGCGGGAGGGATCCCAGCCTACGAGCAGTACTTC
TRBV6-5	TRBJ2-7	NA	NA	CASSYRGGAAYEQYF	TGTGCCAGCAGTTACCGTGGGGGGGCGGCCTACGAGCAGTACTTC
TRBV28	TRBJ2-7	once	TRBD1	CASSPTGTGFGEQYF	TGTGCCAGCAGCCCCACCGGGACAGGCTTCGGCGAGCAGTACTTC
TRBV30	TRBJ2-7	once	NA	CAWSVQGYEQYF	TGTGCCTGGAGTGTCCAGGGTTACGAGCAGTACTTC
TRBV9	TRBJ2-7	once	NA	CASSVASGDNSYEQYF	TGTGCCAGCAGCGTAGCTTCCGGTGATAATTCCTACGAGCAGTACTTC
TRBV18	TRBJ1-2	NA	NA	CASSPTGGDYGYTF	TGTGCCAGCTCCCCGACGGGAGGGGACTATGGCTACACCTTC
TRBV6-5	TRBJ2-1	once	TRBD2	CASSYSRLAGVNEQFF	TGTGCCAGCAGTTACTCACGTCTAGCGGGAGTTAATGAGCAGTTCTTC
TRBV28	TRBJ2-7	NA	NA	CASTSSYEQYF	TGTGCCAGCACTTCCTCCTACGAGCAGTACTTC
TRBV9	TRBJ2-1	NA	NA	CASSAWASENNEQFF	TGTGCCAGCAGCGCCTGGGCTAGCGAGAACAATGAGCAGTTCTTC
TRBV28	TRBJ2-7	NA	NA	CASRTTTVSYEQYF	TGTGCCAGCAGAACTACGACAGTTTCCTACGAGCAGTACTTC
TRBV5-4	TRBJ1-2	NA	NA	CASRPGGTFGYTF	TGTGCCAGCAGACCCGGAGGGACCTTTGGCTACACCTTC
TRBV4-3	TRBJ1-1	NA	NA	CASSQAYTLRTEAFF	TGCGCCAGCAGCCAAGCCTATACCTTGAGAACTGAAGCTTTCTTT
TRBV4-1	TRBJ2-3	NA	NA	CASSQEQRAGGTQYF	TGCGCCAGCAGCCAAGAACAGCGGGCCGGGGGTACGCAGTATTTT
TRBV7-9	TRBJ2-7	NA	NA	CASSPSPGLPHYEQYF	TGTGCCAGCAGCCCTTCCCCCGGGTTACCGCACTACGAGCAGTACTTC
TRBV9	TRBJ1-1	NA	TRBD1	CASSVAPQPGQGRAEAFF	TGTGCCAGCAGCGTAGCCCCCCAGCCGGGACAGGGGAGGGCTGAAGCTTTCTTT
TRBV6-5	TRBJ2-5	NA	TRBD2	CASSYIGGRETQYF	TGTGCCAGCAGTTACATCGGGGGGAGAGAGACCCAGTACTTC
TRBV2	TRBJ2-2	NA	TRBD2	CASSVGGGAAGELFF	TGTGCCAGCAGTGTTGGCGGGGGGGCGGCCGGGGAGCTGTTTTTT
TRBV18	TRBJ1-1	NA	NA	CASSPREYTEAFF	TGTGCCAGCTCACCCCGGGAGTACACTGAAGCTTTCTTT
TRBV5-6	TRBJ2-7	NA	TRBD2	CASSSPSSGTSYEQYF	TGTGCCAGCAGCTCCCCCTCTAGCGGGACCTCCTACGAGCAGTACTTC
TRBV28	TRBJ2-7	NA	TRBD1	CASSFPGTGPSSEQYF	TGTGCCAGCAGTTTCCCCGGGACAGGCCCATCCTCTGAGCAGTACTTC
TRBV7-3	TRBJ2-7	NA	TRBD1	CASSLRQGSLEQYF	TGTGCCAGCAGCTTACGACAGGGGTCTCTGGAGCAGTACTTC
TRBV30	TRBJ2-1	few	NA	CAWRRGTPYNEQFF	TGTGCCTGGAGACGGGGGACCCCGTACAATGAGCAGTTCTTC
TRBV6-5	TRBJ2-3	NA	NA	CASKVPRGDTQYF	TGTGCCAGCAAAGTCCCCCGGGGAGATACGCAGTATTTT